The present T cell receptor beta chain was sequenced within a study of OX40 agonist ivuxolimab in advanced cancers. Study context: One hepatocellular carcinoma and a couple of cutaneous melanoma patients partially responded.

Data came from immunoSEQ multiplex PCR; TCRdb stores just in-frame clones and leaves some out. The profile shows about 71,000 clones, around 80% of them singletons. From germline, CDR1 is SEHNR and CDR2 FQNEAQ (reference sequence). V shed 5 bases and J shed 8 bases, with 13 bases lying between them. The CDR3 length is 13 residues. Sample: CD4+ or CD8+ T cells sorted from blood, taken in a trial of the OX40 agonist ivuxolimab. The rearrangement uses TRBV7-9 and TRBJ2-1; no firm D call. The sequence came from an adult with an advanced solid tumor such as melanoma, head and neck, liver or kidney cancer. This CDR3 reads CASSDQVFDEQFF. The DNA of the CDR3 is TGTGCCAGCAGCGACCAGGTTTTCGATGAGCAGTTCTTC.